The clone carrying this T cell receptor (beta chain) was counted once. Its antigen is unidentified. 60 Vbeta and 13 Jbeta primers were used in PCR. Clones were sequenced by immunoSEQ multiplex PCR, and TCRdb holds only the in-frame ones, with some missing. The repertoire has around 150,000 clones, roughly 78% of them found once; the top ten carry around 7%. The record originates from a study of cytomegalovirus exposure and HLA in healthy donors. Points from the study as a whole: In a later analysis, several top co-occurrence clusters appeared linked to parvovirus B19, influenza, CMV and Epstein-Barr virus.

This CDR3 is 15 amino acids long. Germline assignment: CDR1 GTSNPN and CDR2 SVGIG (reference sequence). The ends were cut back, 3 bases at V and 4 bases at J, with 19 bases in the middle. The gene calls are TRBV30 and TRBJ2-7, with D possibly TRBD2 on 6 matching bases. The TCR originated in a man aged 40-49 years in good health and CMV-seropositive. Input material: PBMCs. The CDR3 region has the DNA TGTGCCTGGAGGGCCCGAGGGACTCCTGCTTACGAGCAGTACTTC. This codes for CAWRARGTPAYEQYF. The full variable domain, in which reference TRBV30 and TRBJ2-7 provide the parts outside the CDR3, is SQTIHQWPATLVQPVGSPLSLECTVEGTSNPNLYWYRQAAGRGLQLLFYSVGIGQISSEVPQNLSASRPQDRQFILSSKKLLLSDSGFYLCAWRARGTPAYEQYFGPGTRLTVT.